This T cell receptor (beta chain) was recovered during a study of T cell repertoires in cytomegalovirus infection. Study results and caveats: CMV-specific TCR beta clonotypes restricted by HLA-C were the ones dominating the ex vivo response.

Regarding this clonotype: The antigen is not known.

V lost 6 bases and J 0 bases, leaving 8 bases between the germline ends. The length of the CDR3 is 13 residues. TCRdb reanalysed the reads using MiXCR and keeps one entry per CDR3 protein. The sample includes more than 250,000 distinct CDR3 sequences, around a quarter of them seen just once. This chain uses TRBV12-3 or TRBV12-4 with TRBJ1-1; perhaps TRBD1 as D (5 bases). This sample comprised cultured PBMCs, obtained from culture after CMV antigen stimulation. The receptor's source is a human donor in good health (CMV status not recorded). Some clones in this sample may be carry-over from other donors' samples. The CDR3 coding sequence is TGTGCCAGCAGACTCAGGGTGAACACTGAAGCTTTCTTT. Its translation: CASRLRVNTEAFF.